This T cell receptor (beta chain) was identified in a study of human T cells and chemical hapten exposure. With 3 bases removed from V and 8 bases from J, the gap between germline ends came to 19 bases. Germline assignment: CDR1 LNHDA and CDR2 SQIVND (reference sequence). CDR3 length: 15 residues. Note on this clonotype: Its matching antigen is unknown.

The library put unique molecular identifiers onto individual cDNA molecules. TCRdb re-called the RACE reads with MiXCR, one entry per CDR3 protein. The sample holds fewer than 100,000 distinct CDR3 sequences, 11% seen once. Whole-study findings and limits: Against controls, expanded TCRs gave rise to significantly more large CDR3 similarity clusters.

Time point in this sample: patch test 2, 6 weeks after DPC sensitization. The treatment is: therapeutic diphenylcyclopropenone sensitization with weekly scalp DPC. Unfractionated whole blood yielded total RNA. This sequence joins TRBV19 and TRBJ1-1, with unresolved D. This sample comprised whole blood, obtained in connection with sensitization to the hapten diphenylcyclopropenone (DPC). The clonotype originates from a man younger than 35 with alopecia areata. Some clones in this sample may be carry-over from other donors' samples. CDR3 sequence: CASSIEAMFGSEAFF. The CDR3 nucleotides read TGTGCCAGTAGTATTGAAGCGATGTTCGGATCCGAAGCTTTCTTT.